Listed below are T cell receptor beta chains from one sample, sequenced in a study of blood T cell repertoires in COVID-19. Assay: immunoSEQ multiplex PCR; the TCRdb copy retains only in-frame clones and omits some. The repertoire has about 54,000 clones, more than 70% of them found once; the top ten carry around 4.5%. Material: peripheral blood. These receptors were obtained from a man in his forties with active COVID-19. CDR3s include the opening cysteine and the closing phenylalanine or tryptophan. D genes are given only for firm matches. Where a row states a size, it is once, few, many or the class of an expanded clone; other rows omit it.

>-|TRBV7-2|TRBJ2-2|TRBD1
TGTGCCAGCAGAGACAGGGACAGGGGAGAAGTCGGGGAGCTGTTTTTT
CASRDRDRGEVGELFF
>-|TRBV5-1|TRBJ2-2|TRBD1
TGCGCCAGCAGTACGGGACAGCTCCTTAACACCGGGGAGCTGTTTTTT
CASSTGQLLNTGELFF
>-|TRBV5-1|TRBJ2-7|TRBD1
TGCGCCAGCAGCCTAGAGGGGACAGCCCTCTCCTACGAGCAGTACTTC
CASSLEGTALSYEQYF
>-|TRBV7-8|TRBJ2-7|-
TGTGCCAGCAGCTCTTATCTTCTACGGAGCTCCTACGAGCAGTACTTC
CASSSYLLRSSYEQYF
>once|TRBV5-4|TRBJ1-2|TRBD1
TGTGCCAGCAGCTCTTCCGGGACAGGTTTGAACTATGGCTACACCTTC
CASSSSGTGLNYGYTF
>-|TRBV10-2|TRBJ2-7|TRBD1
TGCGCCAGCAAAAGGGGACAGGGGATCTACGAGCAGTACTTC
CASKRGQGIYEQYF
>-|TRBV4-2|TRBJ1-3|TRBD1
TGTGCCAGCAGCCCAGGGACAGGGAACACCATATATTTT
CASSPGTGNTIYF
>-|TRBV3-1/TRBV3-2|TRBJ1-1|TRBD1
TGTGCCAGCAGCCAAGGGGGACAGTTGAACACTGAAGCTTTCTTT
CASSQGGQLNTEAFF
>-|TRBV6-6|TRBJ1-6|-
TGTGCCAGCAGCTACTCGCCCCGATACTACTCCAAAGAGAATTCACCCCTCCACTTT
CASSYSPRYYSKENSPLHF
>once|TRBV30|TRBJ1-3|-
TGTGCCTGGAGTGTGGCAGTTGGAAACACCATATATTTT
CAWSVAVGNTIYF
>-|TRBV5-4|TRBJ2-5|TRBD2
TGTGCCAGCAGCTTGGATTCCGTCGGGGGGGGAGAGACCCAGTACTTC
CASSLDSVGGGETQYF